Sequencing of this T cell receptor beta chain was carried out in a study of metastatic and nonmetastatic thyroid tumors. Overall study context: Repertoire comparisons spanned blood and tumor or nodule tissue from malignant and benign thyroid patients.

In its sample, this clone is medium-sized. Its antigen is currently unknown. Methods used by the authors: It was from CDR3 differences across clinicopathological groups that a distant-metastasis classifier for papillary thyroid cancer was built. TCRdb reanalyzed the PCR reads with MiXCR. TCRdb's processing, not the authors' own work, is the source of the V and J calls. The sample holds tens of thousands of clones; about a fifth are singletons and the top ten take less than 20%. Broader study findings: Significantly greater TCR beta diversity was reportedly found in malignant thyroid tumors than in benign nodules (in blood and tumor).

Thyroid surgery was preceded by no treatment in any patient. With 6 bases removed from V and 1 base from J, the gap between germline ends came to 10 bases. CDR3 size: 14 residues. Germline V gene data show CDR1 as MNHEY and CDR2 as SVGEGT. The V gene is TRBV6-2 or TRBV6-3, the J gene TRBJ1-5, with a possible D match to TRBD1 (6 bases). Material: blood. The receptor was derived from a female donor with papillary thyroid cancer or a benign thyroid nodule (not recorded which). Some clones in this sample may be carry-over from other donors' samples. The CDR3 DNA reads as TGTGCCAGCAGCCAAACAGGGAGCAATCAGCCCCAGCATTTT. Translating gives CASSQTGSNQPQHF.